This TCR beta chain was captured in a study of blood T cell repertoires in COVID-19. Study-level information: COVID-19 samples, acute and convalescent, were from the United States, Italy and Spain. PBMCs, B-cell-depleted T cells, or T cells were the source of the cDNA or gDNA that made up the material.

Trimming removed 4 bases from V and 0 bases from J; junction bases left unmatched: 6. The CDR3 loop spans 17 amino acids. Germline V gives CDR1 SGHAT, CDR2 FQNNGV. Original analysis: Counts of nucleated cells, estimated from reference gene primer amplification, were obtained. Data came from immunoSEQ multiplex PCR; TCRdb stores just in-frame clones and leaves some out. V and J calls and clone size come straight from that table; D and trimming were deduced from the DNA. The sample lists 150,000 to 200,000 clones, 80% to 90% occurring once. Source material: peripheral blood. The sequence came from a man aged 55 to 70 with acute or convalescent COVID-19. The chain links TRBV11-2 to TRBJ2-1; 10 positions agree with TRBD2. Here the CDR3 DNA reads TGTGCCAGCAGCTCGAGTAGCGGGAGGCCCTCCTACAATGAGCAGTTCTTC. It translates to CASSSSSGRPSYNEQFF.